The clone carrying this TCR beta chain was seen just once. No antigen is known for it. With 5 bases removed from V and 9 bases from J, the gap between germline ends came to 11 bases. This CDR3 contains 12 residues. Germline CDR1 reads SGHVS; CDR2 reads FNYEAQ. This record belongs to a study of CD8 T cells in ankylosing spondylitis. One entry per CDR3 protein, called by TCRdb with MiXCR from the 5' RACE reads. Of 350,000 to 450,000 distinct CDR3 sequences listed, about 25% were seen once; the top ten hold 0.89%. Findings of the study overall: A motif of eight highly homologous TCR beta variants was seen as apparently characteristic of ankylosing spondylitis blood.

The chain combines TRBV7-6 with TRBJ2-1; D uncertain. The receptor comes from a male donor with ankylosing spondylitis. Sequenced: blood, either unsorted or a sorted T cell fraction (not recorded which). This CDR3 is CASSRPVGEQFF. CDR3 nucleotide sequence: TGTGCCAGCAGCCGTCCCGTGGGTGAGCAGTTCTTC.